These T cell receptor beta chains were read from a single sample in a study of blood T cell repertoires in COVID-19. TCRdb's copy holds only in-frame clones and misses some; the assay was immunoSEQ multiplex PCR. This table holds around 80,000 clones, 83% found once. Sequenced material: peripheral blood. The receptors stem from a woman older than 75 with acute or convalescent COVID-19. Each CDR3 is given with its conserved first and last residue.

CASSLGAPLGETQYF	TRBV7-7	TRBJ2-5
CATSDGTGNEQFF	TRBV24-1	TRBJ2-1
CSGKTGIYGYTF	TRBV29-1	TRBJ1-2
CASSKVASGGSYEQYF	TRBV21-1	TRBJ2-7
CSVPGLAGGPGKTQYF	TRBV29-1	TRBJ2-5
CASSPADRGQDTQYF	TRBV18	TRBJ2-3
CASSQGASGSGAQETQYF	TRBV3-1/TRBV3-2	TRBJ2-5
CASRQGQTQYF	TRBV19	TRBJ2-5
CASSPQGIQPQHF	TRBV12-3/TRBV12-4	TRBJ1-5
CASSRDRLLNTEAFF	TRBV6-5	TRBJ1-1
CASSPRGGSGNVVYNEQFF	TRBV7-3	TRBJ2-1
CASSLGLAGENEQFF	TRBV5-4	TRBJ2-1
CASSGALAGETQYF	TRBV2	TRBJ2-5
CASRRDIYNEQFF	TRBV12-5	TRBJ2-1
CASSSPGLSSYNEQFF	TRBV6-5	TRBJ2-1
CASSLPGTASGYGYTF	TRBV7-9	TRBJ1-2
CASSGSTQETQYF	TRBV2	TRBJ2-5
CASSLDPGQMNTGELFF	TRBV5-4	TRBJ2-2
CASSLRDYSPYNEQFF	TRBV7-3	TRBJ2-1
CAWSKGQGVYEQYF	TRBV30	TRBJ2-7
CASSQGRRDRSEQFF	TRBV4-2	TRBJ2-1
CASSWDRGPGEQYF	TRBV27	TRBJ2-7
CASSYSASEQYF	TRBV6-6	TRBJ2-7
CASSDRLAAYNEQFF	TRBV6-1	TRBJ2-1
CASSLLSSTEHILLAGGHEQYF	TRBV5-1	TRBJ2-7
CASSQGPDREQYF	TRBV4-3	TRBJ2-7
CSVTDRSTFYEQYF	TRBV29-1	TRBJ2-7
CASSLPGQAKLIYGYTF	TRBV28	TRBJ1-2